The T cell receptor (beta chain) described here comes from a study of cytomegalovirus exposure and HLA in healthy donors. The study, taken as a whole, reports: Other equally common chains were less clonally expanded than HLA-associated TCR beta chains, a later analysis showed. The study flagged fewer than 200 TCR beta chains as cytomegalovirus-associated.

About this clone: Its antigen is currently unknown.

This CDR3 has 12 amino acids. V lost 4 bases and J lost 5, with 6 bases in between. The germline CDR1 and CDR2 sequences are GTSNPN and SVGIG (reference sequence). Use of 60 Vbeta and 13 Jbeta primers characterized the PCR. Data came from immunoSEQ multiplex PCR; TCRdb stores just in-frame clones and leaves some out. The sample holds about 170,000 clones, just over 70% seen once. The sample taken for sequencing was PBMCs. The source of this sequence is a human donor in good health. V gene TRBV30 combines with J gene TRBJ1-6, with D possibly matching TRBD1 (5 bases). The CDR3, as DNA: TGTGCCTGGACAGGGAATAATTCACCCCTCCACTTT. Protein sequence: CAWTGNNSPLHF.